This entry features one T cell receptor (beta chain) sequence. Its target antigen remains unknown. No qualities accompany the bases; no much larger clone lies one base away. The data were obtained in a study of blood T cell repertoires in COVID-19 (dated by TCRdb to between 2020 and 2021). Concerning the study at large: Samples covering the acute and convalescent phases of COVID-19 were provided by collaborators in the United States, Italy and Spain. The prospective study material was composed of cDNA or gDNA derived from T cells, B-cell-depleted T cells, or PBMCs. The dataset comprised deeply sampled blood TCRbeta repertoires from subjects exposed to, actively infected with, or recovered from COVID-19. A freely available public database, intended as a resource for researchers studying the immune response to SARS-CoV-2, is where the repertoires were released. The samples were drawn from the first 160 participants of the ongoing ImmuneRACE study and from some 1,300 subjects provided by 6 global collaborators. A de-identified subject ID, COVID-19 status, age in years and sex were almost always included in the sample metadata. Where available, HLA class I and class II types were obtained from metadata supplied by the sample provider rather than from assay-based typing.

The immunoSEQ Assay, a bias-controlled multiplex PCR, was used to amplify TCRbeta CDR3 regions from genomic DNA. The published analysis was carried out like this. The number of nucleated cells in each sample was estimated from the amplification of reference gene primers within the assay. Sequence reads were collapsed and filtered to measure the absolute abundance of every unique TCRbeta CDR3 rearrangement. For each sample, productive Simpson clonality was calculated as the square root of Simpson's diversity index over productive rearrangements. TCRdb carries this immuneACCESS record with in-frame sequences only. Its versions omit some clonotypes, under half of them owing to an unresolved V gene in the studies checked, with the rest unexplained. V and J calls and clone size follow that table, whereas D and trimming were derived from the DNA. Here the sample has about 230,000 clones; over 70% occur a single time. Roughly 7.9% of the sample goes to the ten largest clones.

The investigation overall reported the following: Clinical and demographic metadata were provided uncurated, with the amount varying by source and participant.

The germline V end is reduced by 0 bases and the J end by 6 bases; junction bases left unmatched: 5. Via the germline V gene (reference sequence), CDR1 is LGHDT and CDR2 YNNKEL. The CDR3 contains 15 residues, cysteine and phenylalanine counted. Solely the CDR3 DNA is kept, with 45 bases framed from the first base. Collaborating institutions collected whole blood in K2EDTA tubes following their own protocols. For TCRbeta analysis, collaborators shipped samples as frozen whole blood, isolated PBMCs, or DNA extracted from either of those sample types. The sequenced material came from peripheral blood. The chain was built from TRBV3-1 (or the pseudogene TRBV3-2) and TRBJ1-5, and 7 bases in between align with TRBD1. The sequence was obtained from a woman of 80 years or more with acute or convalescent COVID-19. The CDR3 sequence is CASSQDLTGTQPQHF. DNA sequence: TGTGCCAGCAGCCAAGATCTGACAGGGACTCAGCCCCAGCATTTT.